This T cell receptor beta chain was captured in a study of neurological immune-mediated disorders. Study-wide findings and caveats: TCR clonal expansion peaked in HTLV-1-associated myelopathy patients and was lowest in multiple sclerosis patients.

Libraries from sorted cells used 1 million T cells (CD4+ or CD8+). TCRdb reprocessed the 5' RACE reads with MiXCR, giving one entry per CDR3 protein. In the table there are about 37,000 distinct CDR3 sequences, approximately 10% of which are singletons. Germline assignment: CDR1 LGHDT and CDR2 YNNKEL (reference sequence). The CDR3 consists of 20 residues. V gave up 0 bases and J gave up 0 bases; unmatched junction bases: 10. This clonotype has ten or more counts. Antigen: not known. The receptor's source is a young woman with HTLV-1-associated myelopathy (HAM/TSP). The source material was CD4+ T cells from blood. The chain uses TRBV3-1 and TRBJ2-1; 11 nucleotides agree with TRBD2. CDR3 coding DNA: TGTGCCAGCAGCCAAGAGCCTAGGCTAGCGGGGGGAAGCTCCTACAATGAGCAGTTCTTC. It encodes CASSQEPRLAGGSSYNEQFF.